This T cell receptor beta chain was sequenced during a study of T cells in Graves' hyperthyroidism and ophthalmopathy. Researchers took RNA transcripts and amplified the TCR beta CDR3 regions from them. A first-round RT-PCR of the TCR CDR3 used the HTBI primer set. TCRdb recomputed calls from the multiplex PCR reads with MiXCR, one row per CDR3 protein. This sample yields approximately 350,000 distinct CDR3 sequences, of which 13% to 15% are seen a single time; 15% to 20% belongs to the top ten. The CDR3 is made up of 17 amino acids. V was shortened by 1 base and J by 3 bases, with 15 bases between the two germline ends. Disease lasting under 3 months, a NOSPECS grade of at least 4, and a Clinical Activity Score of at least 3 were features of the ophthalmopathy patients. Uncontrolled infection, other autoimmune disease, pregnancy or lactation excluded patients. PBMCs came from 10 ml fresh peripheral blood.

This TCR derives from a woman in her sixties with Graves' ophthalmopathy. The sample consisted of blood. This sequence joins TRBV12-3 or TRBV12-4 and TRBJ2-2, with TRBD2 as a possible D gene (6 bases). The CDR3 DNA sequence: TGTGCCAGCAGTTTAGGTGGGGGGAAGGTCGACACCGGGGAGCTGTTTTTT. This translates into CASSLGGGKVDTGELFF.